One and the same sample provided the 18 T cell receptor beta chains below, sequenced in a study of neoadjuvant anti-PD-1 for oral cavity cancer. Only in-frame clones appear in the TCRdb table, and some are missing; sequencing was by immunoSEQ multiplex PCR. The repertoire holds around 14,000 clones, with about 73% as singletons. The time point was: after neoadjuvant nivolumab, at surgical resection. The sequenced sample was PBMCs, obtained after nivolumab (anti-PD-1) treatment. These receptor sequences come from a person aged 40 to 85 with oral cavity squamous cell carcinoma.

This chain joins TRBV5-5 and TRBJ2-7; possible D gene TRBD2, 6 bases. The CDR3 is made up of 16 amino acids. With 1 base removed from V and 0 bases from J, the gap between germline ends came to 14 bases. Germline V gene data show CDR1 as SGHKS and CDR2 as YYEKEE (reference sequence). DNA of the CDR3: TGTGCCAGCAGCTTGTCATTTGCGGGGAGCTCCTACGAGCAGTACTTC. Amino acid sequence: CASSLSFAGSSYEQYF.

The chain links TRBV27 to TRBJ2-2; a weak D match, TRBD1 (6 bases). The CDR3 is made up of 14 amino acids. V was pared by 7 bases and J by 4 bases, with 13 bases between. CDR1 and CDR2 (germline): MNHEY, SMNVEV (reference sequence). CDR3 in DNA: TGTGCCAGCACTCTATCCAGGGGCACCGGGGAGCTGTTTTTT. It encodes CASTLSRGTGELFF.

The chain carries TRBV10-2 and TRBJ2-1; TRBD2 is a possible D gene (6 bases). V was clipped by 4 bases and J by 2 bases, with 9 bases between them. This CDR3 has 14 residues. Germline values: CDR1 WSHSY, CDR2 SAAADI. This CDR3 is CASSGLATYNEQFF. In DNA form, the CDR3 reads TGCGCCAGCAGTGGGCTAGCGACCTACAATGAGCAGTTCTTC.

This sequence joins TRBV30 and TRBJ2-5; 14 nucleotides line up with TRBD2. Germline lookup yields CDR1 GTSNPN and CDR2 SVGIG (reference sequence). V shed 1 base and J 2 bases; nucleotides not matched to a gene: 3. CDR3 size: 16 residues. This chain's CDR3 is CAWSEGLAGVQETQYF. The CDR3 coding sequence is TGTGCCTGGAGTGAGGGACTAGCGGGGGTACAAGAGACCCAGTACTTC.

J is TRBJ1-5 and V is TRBV25-1; D remains ambiguous. This CDR3 comprises 15 residues. CDR1 is MGHDK, CDR2 SYGVNS, per germline. Trimming removed 6 bases at V and 4 bases at J, with 16 bases between. The CDR3 nucleotides are TGTGCCAGCAGCTCCACGGGAGCCGAAAATCAGCCCCAGCATTTT. Translating gives CASSSTGAENQPQHF.

The gene calls are TRBV6-5 and TRBJ2-7, with 8 bases that match TRBD1. With V trimmed by 5 bases and J by 6 bases, 6 bases remained unmatched. Germline values: CDR1 MNHEY, CDR2 SVGAGI. The length of the CDR3 is 13 residues. CDR3 nucleotide sequence: TGTGCCAGCAGTAAACTTGACAGGGGCGAGCAGTACTTC. It specifies CASSKLDRGEQYF.

The rearrangement links TRBV5-1 to TRBJ2-3, with D possibly being TRBD2 (5 bases). Per the germline V gene, CDR1 is SGHRS and CDR2 is YFSETQ. The CDR3 extends over 18 amino acids. V lost 1 base to trimming and J lost 0 bases, with 18 bases between them. The DNA of the CDR3 is TGCGCCAGCAGCTTGCGAGGACTCCGGACCACTAGCACAGATACGCAGTATTTT. This gives the protein CASSLRGLRTTSTDTQYF.

V and J are TRBV6-1 and TRBJ2-1, with 9 bases matching TRBD2. V shed 1 base, J shed 8 bases, and the junction held 6 bases outside the gene matches. Germline V gives CDR1 MNHNS, CDR2 SASEGT. This CDR3 region has 15 residues. The DNA of the CDR3 is TGTGCCAGCAGTGAAGTGGGACTAGCTGTCGATGAGCAGTTCTTC. This sequence encodes CASSEVGLAVDEQFF.

The CDR3 DNA reads TGCGCCAGCAGTCCGACAGGGTTTAGCGAGCAGTACTTC. It specifies CASSPTGFSEQYF. The rearrangement joins TRBV10-1 to TRBJ2-7; 7 bases fit TRBD1. Germline V gene lookup returns CDR1 WNHNN and CDR2 SYGVQD (reference sequence). This CDR3 is built from 13 residues. V lost 5 bases, J lost 6 bases, and 7 bases stayed unmatched.

Only one count was recorded for this clone. J is TRBJ2-7 and V is TRBV7-2; the D call may be TRBD1 or TRBD2 (5 bases each). The V gene lost 7 bases and the J gene lost 6 bases, with 19 bases spanning the gap. CDR3 length equals 14 residues. From germline, CDR1 is SGHTA and CDR2 FQGNSA. The CDR3 loop reads CASTPTLGAGEQYF. The CDR3 DNA reads as TGTGCCAGCACCCCAACCCTCGGGGCGGGCGAGCAGTACTTC.

The chain is built from TRBV19 and TRBJ1-1; 7 bases align to TRBD1. The trim removed 4 bases at V and 2 bases at J, leaving 7 bases unmatched. The CDR3 length is 15 residues. Germline CDR1 is LNHDA and CDR2 is SQIVND (reference sequence). The CDR3 region has the DNA TGTGCCAGTAGTAGCCAGGGGGGAATAAACACTGAAGCTTTCTTT. Translating gives CASSSQGGINTEAFF. Variable domain in full (rest from reference TRBV19 and TRBJ1-1): DGGITQSPKYLFRKEGQNVTLSCEQNLNHDAMYWYRQDPGQGLRLIYYSQIVNDFQKGDIAEGYSVSREKKESFPLTVTSAQKNPTAFYLCASSSQGGINTEAFFGQGTRLTVV.

CDR3 nucleotide sequence: TGCGCCAGCAGCTTGAGAGCGGGAGGGCCACGGGAGCAGTACTTC. It specifies CASSLRAGGPREQYF. The rearrangement uses TRBV5-1 and TRBJ2-7; TRBD2 aligns across 10 bases. V lost 1 base to trimming and J lost 7 bases; unmatched junction nucleotides: 8. This CDR3 contains 15 residues. Germline CDR1 SGHRS, CDR2 YFSETQ.

The chain uses TRBV30 and TRBJ2-6; possible D gene TRBD1, 6 bases. CDR3 size: 15 residues. Trimming shortened V by 0 bases and J by 2 bases, and 8 bases separated the two germline ends. From germline, CDR1 is GTSNPN and CDR2 SVGIG (reference sequence). DNA for the CDR3: TGTGCCTGGAGTGTGGGGGCTACTGGGGCCAACGTCCTGACTTTC. It translates to CAWSVGATGANVLTF. Filled out from reference TRBV30 and TRBJ2-6, the complete variable domain reads SQTIHQWPATLVQPVGSPLSLECTVEGTSNPNLYWYRQAAGRGLQLLFYSVGIGQISSEVPQNLSASRPQDRQFILSSKKLLLSDSGFYLCAWSVGATGANVLTFGAGSRLTVL.

CDR3 sequence (DNA): TGTGCCAGCAGTTACTCGAACGGGCCGGGCGACACTGAAGCTTTCTTT. Residues: CASSYSNGPGDTEAFF. This chain uses TRBV6-5 with TRBJ1-1; D remains unclear. The CDR3 extends over 16 amino acids. Germline assignment: CDR1 MNHEY and CDR2 SVGAGI. V shed 0 bases and J shed 3 bases, with 14 bases lying between them.

The CDR3 spells CASSPLVGPLNTEAFF. CDR3 coding DNA: TGTGCCAGCTCACCACTGGTAGGACCTCTGAACACTGAAGCTTTCTTT. This sequence joins TRBV18 and TRBJ1-1; D is unresolved. The germline V gene has CDR1 KGHSH and CDR2 LQKENI. The CDR3 extends over 16 amino acids. The germline V and J ends were trimmed by 1 base and 0 bases, with 12 bases remaining between them.

This clone was observed a single time. The chain carries TRBV7-6 and TRBJ1-3; unclear D gene. The germline CDR1 and CDR2 sequences are SGHVS and FNYEAQ. V was shortened by 4 bases and J by 0 bases, with 10 bases between the two germline ends. The CDR3 is 15 residues long. In nucleotides, the CDR3 is TGTGCCAGCAGCTCCGACGCTAGCTCTGGAAACACCATATATTTT. It specifies CASSSDASSGNTIYF.

The chain recombines TRBV28 with TRBJ2-2; 10 bases are shared with TRBD2. V dropped 6 bases and J dropped 6; count of bases not matched to a gene: 7. The CDR3 is 15 residues long. Germline V lookup: CDR1 MDHEN, CDR2 SYDVKM. The CDR3 loop is CASSSSGRASGELFF. DNA for the CDR3: TGTGCCAGCAGCTCCAGCGGGAGGGCCTCCGGGGAGCTGTTTTTT.

The chain employs TRBV7-9 and TRBJ2-3; 9 bases fit TRBD2. Germline V gene data show CDR1 as SEHNR and CDR2 as FQNEAQ (reference sequence). This CDR3 region has 19 residues. V shed 1 base, J shed 3 bases, and the junction held 14 bases outside the gene matches. The CDR3, as DNA: TGTGCCAGCAGCTTAGGGGCGGGAGGGCCTTACGTACATACAGATACGCAGTATTTT. Amino acid sequence: CASSLGAGGPYVHTDTQYF.